The 21 T cell receptor beta chains below were found in one sample sequenced in a study of T cell responses to AZD1222 COVID-19 vaccine. Only in-frame clones appear in the TCRdb table, and some are missing; sequencing was by immunoSEQ multiplex PCR. The sample records 90,000 to 100,000 clones, 84% being singletons. Sample: peripheral blood, taken 28 days after the second AZD1222 dose. The receptors shown here come from an adult who received the AZD1222 COVID-19 vaccine.

V usage is TRBV25-1 and J usage is TRBJ2-3; 7 nucleotides line up with TRBD2. V lost 6 bases, J lost 1 base, and 7 bases stayed unmatched. Germline values: CDR1 MGHDK, CDR2 SYGVNS. The CDR3 length is 15 residues. The CDR3 bases are TGTGCCAGCAGACCTAGCGGTGTAGGCACAGATACGCAGTATTTT. Its protein is CASRPSGVGTDTQYF. Full variable domain (missing parts from reference TRBV25-1 and TRBJ2-3): EADIYQTPRYLVIGTGKKITLECSQTMGHDKMYWYQQDPGMELHLIHYSYGVNSTEKGDLSSESTVSRIRTEHFPLTLESARPSHTSQYLCASRPSGVGTDTQYFGPGTRLTVL.

CDR3 region: CASSQALSGPGQGASGIDEQYF. The CDR3 DNA follows: TGTGCCAGCAGCCAAGCCCTAAGTGGACCGGGACAGGGGGCCTCTGGGATCGACGAGCAGTACTTC. This chain joins TRBV14 and TRBJ2-7; 12 positions agree with TRBD1. The junction had 24 bases not matched to a gene; V was cut back by 1 base and J by 5 bases. This CDR3 is built from 22 residues. Germline CDR1 is SGHDN and CDR2 is FVKESK. Full variable domain (outside the CDR3, taken from reference TRBV14 and TRBJ2-7): EAGVTQFPSHSVIEKGQTVTLRCDPISGHDNLYWYRRVMGKEIKFLLHFVKESKQDESGMPNNRFLAERTGGTYSTLKVQPAELEDSGVYFCASSQALSGPGQGASGIDEQYFGPGTRLTVT.

This clone appeared once. This chain uses TRBV5-1 with TRBJ2-3, with TRBD1 as a possible D gene (6 bases). The germline V gene encodes CDR1 SGHRS and CDR2 YFSETQ. The germline V and J ends were trimmed by 4 bases and 4 bases, with 13 bases remaining between them. The CDR3 covers 14 residues. DNA of the CDR3: TGCGCCAGCAGCACTGGACAGAAGTCAGATACGCAGTATTTT. Translating it yields CASSTGQKSDTQYF. Full variable domain (remainder filled in from reference TRBV5-1 and TRBJ2-3): KAGVTQTPRYLIKTRGQQVTLSCSPISGHRSVSWYQQTPGQGLQFLFEYFSETQRNKGNFPGRFSGRQFSNSRSEMNVSTLELGDSALYLCASSTGQKSDTQYFGPGTRLTVL.

V usage is TRBV3-1 (or the pseudogene TRBV3-2) and J usage is TRBJ2-3, with 9 positions matching TRBD2. Losses at the gene ends were 2 bases for V and 2 bases for J; bases not matched to a gene: 5. The CDR3 runs 16 residues. The germline V gene encodes CDR1 LGHDT and CDR2 YNNKEL (reference sequence). The CDR3 bases are TGTGCCAGCAGCCAATTAGGGACTAGCCTCACAGATACGCAGTATTTT. Its protein product is CASSQLGTSLTDTQYF.

Comments on this clone: At one boundary the junction diverges from the germline segment, which might be a read error. This chain links TRBV3-1 (or the pseudogene TRBV3-2) with TRBJ2-7; TRBD2 matches 8 bases. Germline V CDR1 and CDR2: LGHDT, YNNKEL (reference sequence). CDR3 length: 11 amino acids. The CDR3 DNA reads TGTGCCAGCAGCCAGCGGGAGGCCCGGATGTTC. The encoded protein is CASSQREARMF.

This clone was counted a single time. The gene calls are TRBV29-1 and TRBJ2-5; 8 nucleotides line up with TRBD1. The CDR3 loop spans 13 amino acids. Germline V gene lookup returns CDR1 SQVTM and CDR2 ANQGSEA. The trim removed 1 base at V and 6 bases at J, leaving 4 bases unmatched. As DNA, the CDR3 is TGCAGCGTTGAAGGGGACAGGACGAAGACCCAGTACTTC. Protein: CSVEGDRTKTQYF.

With regard to this clone: Distinct nucleotide sequences in the sample also encode this CDR3. The chain uses TRBV16 and TRBJ2-7; D ambiguous. This CDR3 region has 12 residues. V lost 0 bases and J lost 2, with 2 bases in between. The germline V gene has CDR1 KGHSY and CDR2 FQNENV. The chain's CDR3 is CASSQSTYEQYF. CDR3 in DNA: TGTGCCAGCAGCCAATCGACCTACGAGCAGTACTTC.

The chain links TRBV9 to TRBJ1-1, with a tentative D call TRBD1 (5 bases). The ends were cut back, 3 bases at V and 11 bases at J, with 26 bases in the middle. The CDR3 is 16 residues long. CDR1 and CDR2 from the germline V gene are SGDLS and YYNGEE. The CDR3 region has the DNA TGTGCCAGCAGCGCTCCCTTAACCGGGACTCCGGGTGAGGCTTTCTTT. Translating it yields CASSAPLTGTPGEAFF.

V is TRBV11-3 and J is TRBJ2-2; 8 nucleotides match TRBD2. V dropped 5 bases and J dropped 2; count of bases not matched to a gene: 7. The CDR3 runs to 16 residues. Germline V CDR1 and CDR2: SGHNT, YENEEA. The CDR3 region is CASSLNSGANTGELFF. DNA of the CDR3: TGTGCCAGCAGCCTAAATAGCGGGGCCAACACCGGGGAGCTGTTTTTT.

The rearrangement links TRBV27 to TRBJ1-5, with D possibly being TRBD1 (6 bases). V was cut by 5 bases and J by 2 bases, with 13 bases left in between. Germline V gene lookup returns CDR1 MNHEY and CDR2 SMNVEV (reference sequence). The CDR3 runs to 15 residues. The CDR3: CASSTGSRRNQPQHF. The CDR3 DNA sequence: TGTGCCAGCAGTACAGGGTCTCGTCGCAATCAGCCCCAGCATTTT.

The chain uses TRBV6-6 and TRBJ2-1; TRBD1 agrees at 7 bases. Germline CDR1 is MNHNY and CDR2 is SVGAGI (reference sequence). The CDR3 is 12 amino acids. V dropped 4 bases and J dropped 15; count of bases not matched to a gene: 9. DNA of the CDR3: TGTGCCAGCAGTTTGGGACAGAATCCCCCGTTCTTC. Protein product: CASSLGQNPPFF.

The chain uses TRBV7-2 and TRBJ2-5; D perhaps matches TRBD1 (6 bases). The germline V gene encodes CDR1 SGHTA and CDR2 FQGNSA. CDR3 length: 14 residues. V lost 5 bases, J lost 4 bases, and 14 bases lay in between. The DNA of the CDR3 is TGTGCCAGCAGCCCTAGGACAGTTCGAGAGACCCAGTACTTC. Its protein product is CASSPRTVRETQYF.

The genes are TRBV10-3 and TRBJ1-2, with 9 bases fitting TRBD1. With V trimmed by 6 bases and J by 4 bases, 9 bases remained unmatched. From germline, CDR1 is ENHRY and CDR2 SYGVKD. The CDR3 contains 15 residues. CDR3 coding DNA: TGTGCCATCAGGGAGGGGACAGGGCCCGCCTATGGCTACACCTTC. Amino acids: CAIREGTGPAYGYTF.

This clone was recorded a few times. DNA for the CDR3: TGTGCCAGCAGCGTAGTGCCCCAGGGGGCGCAAACCGGGGAGCTGTTTTTT. As protein: CASSVVPQGAQTGELFF. The rearrangement links TRBV9 to TRBJ2-2; TRBD1 agrees at 8 bases. The CDR3 spans 17 residues. The germline V gene has CDR1 SGDLS and CDR2 YYNGEE. J was trimmed by 5 bases and V by 0 bases; bases with no gene match: 9.

This sequence joins TRBV19 and TRBJ1-2, with D tentatively TRBD1 (5 bases). The V end was cut by 6 bases, the J end by 7 bases, with 18 bases between. CDR3 length: 14 residues. The germline gives CDR1 LNHDA, CDR2 SQIVND (reference sequence). This chain's CDR3 is CASSQTGIYSGYTF. The CDR3, as DNA: TGTGCCAGTAGCCAAACAGGAATTTACAGTGGCTACACCTTC.

The V and J genes are TRBV29-1 and TRBJ1-1; D is ambiguous. The germline V gene has CDR1 SQVTM and CDR2 ANQGSEA. The CDR3 is 12 residues long. V lost 4 bases and J 3 bases, leaving 9 bases between the germline ends. CDR3: CSVVGDHTEAFF. CDR3 DNA: TGCAGCGTTGTCGGGGATCACACTGAAGCTTTCTTT.

Turning to this clone: The junction shows a germline mismatch at one end, possibly a read error. The chain carries TRBV4-3 and TRBJ2-3; D is possibly TRBD2 (6 bases). This CDR3 has 15 residues. Germline loops: CDR1 LGHNA, CDR2 YSLEER. The CDR3 DNA reads as TGCGCCAGCAGACAAGGCCGGGGGTTGACAGATACGCAGTATTTT. Its protein product is CASRQGRGLTDTQYF.

This sequence joins TRBV5-5 and TRBJ1-4, with D possibly TRBD1 on 5 matching bases. Trimming removed 0 bases at V and 7 bases at J, with 10 bases between. Germline V lookup: CDR1 SGHKS, CDR2 YYEKEE (reference sequence). The CDR3 is made up of 14 amino acids. The CDR3 is CASSLDPGGEKLFF. In nucleotides, the CDR3 is TGTGCCAGCAGCTTGGACCCGGGGGGTGAAAAACTGTTTTTT.

This clone was counted between two and nine times. This CDR3 reads CASSLAEVYNEQFF. The CDR3 DNA is TGCGCCAGCAGCCTGGCAGAGGTCTACAATGAGCAGTTCTTC. This rearrangement joins TRBV5-1 to TRBJ2-1; D is uncertain. The CDR3 sequence is 14 residues long. V was cut by 4 bases and J by 3 bases, with 11 bases left in between. Germline assignment: CDR1 SGHRS and CDR2 YFSETQ.

The gene calls are TRBV7-2 and TRBJ2-1, with 7 nucleotides matching TRBD1. With V trimmed by 1 base and J by 4 bases, 10 bases remained unmatched. CDR1 and CDR2 from the germline V gene are SGHTA and FQGNSA. The length of the CDR3 is 17 residues. CDR3: CASSLGHLGTEYNEQFF. CDR3 nucleotide sequence: TGTGCCAGCAGCTTAGGACACCTCGGGACAGAATACAATGAGCAGTTCTTC.

The chain joins TRBV5-1 to TRBJ2-4; 14 positions agree with TRBD2. Germline loops: CDR1 SGHRS, CDR2 YFSETQ. The length of the CDR3 is 17 residues. With V trimmed by 0 bases and J by 7 bases, 6 bases remained unmatched. CDR3 sequence (DNA): TGCGCCAGCAGCTTGGGACTAGCGGGAGGGATTGACAACATTCAGTACTTC. Translated: CASSLGLAGGIDNIQYF.